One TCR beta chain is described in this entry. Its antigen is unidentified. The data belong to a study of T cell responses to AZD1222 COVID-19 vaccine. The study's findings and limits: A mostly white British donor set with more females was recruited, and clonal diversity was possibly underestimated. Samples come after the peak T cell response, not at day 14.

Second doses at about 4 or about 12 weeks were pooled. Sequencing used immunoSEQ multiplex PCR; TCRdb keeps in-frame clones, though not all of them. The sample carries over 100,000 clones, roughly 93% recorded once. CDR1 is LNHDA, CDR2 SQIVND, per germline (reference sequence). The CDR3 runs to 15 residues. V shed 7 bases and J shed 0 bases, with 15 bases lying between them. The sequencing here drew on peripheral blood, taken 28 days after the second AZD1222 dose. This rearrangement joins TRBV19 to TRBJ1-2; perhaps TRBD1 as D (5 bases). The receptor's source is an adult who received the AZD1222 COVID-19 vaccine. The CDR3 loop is CASIKGPGANYGYTF. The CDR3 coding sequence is TGTGCCAGTATAAAGGGGCCCGGAGCTAACTATGGCTACACCTTC.